One sample yielded the 3 T cell receptor beta chains listed below, sequenced in a study of spatial heterogeneity in lung cancer. In TCRdb, the 5' RACE reads were re-called with MiXCR into one record per CDR3 protein. The profile shows 90,000 to 95,000 distinct CDR3 sequences, approximately 12% of them singletons. The time point here: sample taken at primary tumor resection. Sequencing of whole RNA from tumor, nontumor lung or frozen PBMC involved no sorting. The sequencing used PBMCs, collected at surgery. These receptors all stem from a male donor with early-stage non-small cell lung cancer.

At least ten counts were recorded for this clonotype. The chain couples TRBV19 to TRBJ2-3; 10 bases map to TRBD2. Unmatched junction bases numbered 8, after V lost 3 bases and J lost 5 bases. The germline gives CDR1 LNHDA, CDR2 SQIVND (reference sequence). CDR3 length: 16 amino acids. The CDR3 sequence: CASSMLAGGRKDTQYF. In DNA form, the CDR3 reads TGTGCCAGTAGTATGTTAGCGGGGGGCCGGAAAGATACGCAGTATTTT.

This chain joins TRBV9 and TRBJ1-1, with TRBD1 as a possible D gene (5 bases). Between the trimmed V and J ends, which lost 2 bases and 3 bases, there was a span of 8 bases. This CDR3 has 13 amino acids. Germline V gene lookup returns CDR1 SGDLS and CDR2 YYNGEE. CDR3: CASSVAGYTEAFF. In nucleotides, the CDR3 is TGTGCCAGCAGCGTGGCAGGGTACACTGAAGCTTTCTTT.

In its sample, this clonotype was seen many times. This rearrangement joins TRBV28 to TRBJ2-1, with D possibly being TRBD2 (5 bases). CDR1 and CDR2 from the germline V gene are MDHEN and SYDVKM. The CDR3 runs to 12 residues. V was clipped by 8 bases and J by 8 bases, with 13 bases between them. In nucleotides, the CDR3 is TGTGCCAGCGAGGGAAACGTCGATGAGCAGTTCTTC. Encoded protein: CASEGNVDEQFF.